A selection of T cell receptor beta chains follows, all from one sample in a study of technical replicates of blood from several donors. This table comes from immunoSEQ multiplex PCR, and its TCRdb copy is limited to in-frame clones, with some not included. The sample includes roughly 50,000 clones, roughly 96% of them seen just once. Sequencing used PBMCs. All receptors derive from a human donor in good health. Some clones in this sample may be carry-over from other donors' samples. CDR3s include the opening cysteine and the closing phenylalanine or tryptophan. Each record gives: CDR3 length, clone size, V gene, D gene, J gene, CDR3 DNA, CDR3 protein. The D gene is left open where the match is weak. Rows may omit the clone size; those that give it use once, few, many or a size class.

cdr3_length: 13
clone_size: .
v_call: TRBV9
d_call: .
j_call: TRBJ1-2
cdr3_nt: TGTGCCAGCAGCGTAGCTGGGGGGGGTGGCTACACCTTC
cdr3_aa: CASSVAGGGGYTF

cdr3_length: 12
clone_size: once
v_call: TRBV10-3
d_call: .
j_call: TRBJ2-1
cdr3_nt: TGTGCCATCAGTGAGAGCCCGGATGAGCAGTTCTTC
cdr3_aa: CAISESPDEQFF

cdr3_length: 16
clone_size: .
v_call: TRBV2
d_call: TRBD1
j_call: TRBJ2-5
cdr3_nt: TGTGCCAGCGTTCGGCAGGGGGATAACGGTATGGAGACCCAGTACTTC
cdr3_aa: CASVRQGDNGMETQYF

cdr3_length: 14
clone_size: .
v_call: TRBV7-9
d_call: .
j_call: TRBJ1-5
cdr3_nt: TGTGCCAGCAGCAGCCCGGGGGGCAATCAGCCCCAGCATTTT
cdr3_aa: CASSSPGGNQPQHF

cdr3_length: 14
clone_size: .
v_call: TRBV5-1
d_call: TRBD1
j_call: TRBJ1-1
cdr3_nt: TGCGCCAGCAGCTCCCGGGACAGGAACACTGAAGCTTTCTTT
cdr3_aa: CASSSRDRNTEAFF

cdr3_length: 15
clone_size: .
v_call: TRBV4-1
d_call: .
j_call: TRBJ1-2
cdr3_nt: TGCGCCAGCAGCCCCCAGGAGGCGGGATCAGCTGGCTACACCTTC
cdr3_aa: CASSPQEAGSAGYTF

cdr3_length: 13
clone_size: .
v_call: TRBV2
d_call: TRBD1
j_call: TRBJ1-1
cdr3_nt: TGTGCCAGCAGTGAAGCGCCGGACAGGGAAGCTTTCTTT
cdr3_aa: CASSEAPDREAFF

cdr3_length: 15
clone_size: .
v_call: TRBV7-2
d_call: TRBD2
j_call: TRBJ2-1
cdr3_nt: TGTGCCAGCAGCTTAGTTAGCGGGGGAAACAATGAGCAGTTCTTC
cdr3_aa: CASSLVSGGNNEQFF

cdr3_length: 15
clone_size: once
v_call: TRBV27
d_call: .
j_call: TRBJ2-7
cdr3_nt: TGTGCCAGCAGGTCCTCAGGGGCAGGGGTCTACGAGCAGTACTTC
cdr3_aa: CASRSSGAGVYEQYF

cdr3_length: 13
clone_size: .
v_call: TRBV7-3
d_call: TRBD2
j_call: TRBJ2-5
cdr3_nt: TGTGCCAGCGGGGAGGGGACGGGAGAGACCCAGTACTTC
cdr3_aa: CASGEGTGETQYF

cdr3_length: 14
clone_size: .
v_call: TRBV7-7
d_call: TRBD2
j_call: TRBJ2-5
cdr3_nt: TGTGCCAGCAGCCGGACCAGCGGGGATGAGACCCAGTACTTC
cdr3_aa: CASSRTSGDETQYF